Listed below are T cell receptor beta chains from one sample, sequenced in a study of blood T cell repertoires in COVID-19. The repertoire was sequenced with immunoSEQ multiplex PCR; TCRdb's copy has only in-frame clones and lacks some. The table has about 160,000 clones, more than 75% seen once; the top ten hold around 7%. Sequenced: PBMCs or T cells enriched from blood (not recorded which). Receptors were obtained from a woman between 50 and 59 years old who had recovered from COVID-19. The CDR3 runs from the conserved cysteine through the conserved F or W. A D gene is named only where the DNA matches it firmly. Clone size is given for some rows only: seen once, a few or many times, or a class if the clone is expanded.

D: .
V: TRBV27
J: TRBJ1-1
length: 11
size: .
DNA: TGTGCCAGCAGTTTTGGTAGAGAAGCTTTCTTT
CDR3: CASSFGREAFF

D: .
V: TRBV5-1
J: TRBJ2-5
length: 15
size: once
DNA: TGCGCCAGCAGCTTGGAAGGACAAGCACAAGAGACCCAGTACTTC
CDR3: CASSLEGQAQETQYF

D: .
V: TRBV12-3/TRBV12-4
J: TRBJ1-2
length: 13
size: .
DNA: TGTGCCAGCAGTTTACGGGGTACCCATGGCTACACCTTC
CDR3: CASSLRGTHGYTF

D: TRBD1
V: TRBV5-6
J: TRBJ2-3
length: 15
size: few
DNA: TGTGCCAGCAGCTTGGTAGGGGGCAACACAGATACGCAGTATTTT
CDR3: CASSLVGGNTDTQYF

D: TRBD1
V: TRBV25-1
J: TRBJ1-2
length: 13
size: .
DNA: TGTGCCAGCGCACAGGGGGTAATGGATGGCTACACCTTC
CDR3: CASAQGVMDGYTF

D: TRBD2
V: TRBV5-4
J: TRBJ2-5
length: 17
size: .
DNA: TGTGCCAGCAGCCCCGGGACTAGCGGGGGGGCGTGGGAGACCCAGTACTTC
CDR3: CASSPGTSGGAWETQYF

D: .
V: TRBV25-1
J: TRBJ1-2
length: 12
size: .
DNA: TGTGCCAGCATGAACAGGAACTATGGCTACACCTTC
CDR3: CASMNRNYGYTF

D: .
V: TRBV11-2
J: TRBJ1-3
length: 15
size: .
DNA: TGTGCCAGCAGCGTTACTCTCTATTCTGGAAACACCATATATTTT
CDR3: CASSVTLYSGNTIYF

D: .
V: TRBV18
J: TRBJ1-1
length: 13
size: .
DNA: TGTGCCAGCTCACCAGCACAGAACACTGAAGCTTTCTTT
CDR3: CASSPAQNTEAFF

D: TRBD2
V: TRBV7-2
J: TRBJ2-3
length: 15
size: .
DNA: TGTGCCAGCAGCTCCGTAGCGGGGAGCACAGATACGCAGTATTTT
CDR3: CASSSVAGSTDTQYF

D: .
V: TRBV2
J: TRBJ2-4
length: 17
size: .
DNA: TGTGCCAGCAGTACACCGGGGGCGGGGGTGGCCAAAAACATTCAGTACTTC
CDR3: CASSTPGAGVAKNIQYF

D: .
V: TRBV6-2/TRBV6-3
J: TRBJ2-4
length: 15
size: .
DNA: TGTGCCAGCAGTTACCCCGGGAGCCTTCTAAACATTCAGTACTTC
CDR3: CASSYPGSLLNIQYF

D: .
V: TRBV3-1/TRBV3-2
J: TRBJ1-1
length: 15
size: .
DNA: TGTGCCAGCAGCCCGGCGACAGGTATAAACACTGAAGCTTTCTTT
CDR3: CASSPATGINTEAFF

D: TRBD1
V: TRBV3-1/TRBV3-2
J: TRBJ1-5
length: 16
size: .
DNA: TGTGCCAGCAGCCAAGAATGGGTACAGGGGAATCAGCCCCAGCATTTT
CDR3: CASSQEWVQGNQPQHF

D: .
V: TRBV3-1/TRBV3-2
J: TRBJ2-7
length: 15
size: .
DNA: TGTGCCAGCAGCCTTAATCCCTGGGGCCCCTACGAGCAGTACTTC
CDR3: CASSLNPWGPYEQYF

D: .
V: TRBV7-9
J: TRBJ1-1
length: 15
size: .
DNA: TGTGCCAGCAGCTTTCGAACGAGTTCGAGAACTGAAGCTTTCTTT
CDR3: CASSFRTSSRTEAFF

D: TRBD1
V: TRBV2
J: TRBJ1-2
length: 14
size: .
DNA: TGTGCCAGCAGTGAAGCTTGGACAGGCTATGGCTACACCTTC
CDR3: CASSEAWTGYGYTF

D: .
V: TRBV6-2/TRBV6-3
J: TRBJ1-1
length: 13
size: few
DNA: TGTGCCAGCAGTTACTACAGGGAACTCGAAGCTTTCTTT
CDR3: CASSYYRELEAFF

D: .
V: TRBV7-9
J: TRBJ2-5
length: 13
size: .
DNA: TGTGCCAGCAGCTTCAGGGATCGAGAGACCCAGTACTTC
CDR3: CASSFRDRETQYF

D: TRBD2
V: TRBV7-3
J: TRBJ2-3
length: 15
size: .
DNA: TGTGCCAGCAGCTTCATGCGGGGGGGAACAGATACGCAGTATTTT
CDR3: CASSFMRGGTDTQYF

D: .
V: TRBV9
J: TRBJ1-5
length: 15
size: .
DNA: TGTGCCAGCAGCCCCCTGACAGGCGTCGGTCAGCCCCAGCATTTT
CDR3: CASSPLTGVGQPQHF

D: TRBD2
V: TRBV4-2
J: TRBJ2-1
length: 17
size: .
DNA: TGTGCCAGCAGCCCCACTCTAGCGGGGGGGCCGTCAAATGAGCAGTTCTTC
CDR3: CASSPTLAGGPSNEQFF

D: .
V: TRBV7-2
J: TRBJ2-7
length: 13
size: .
DNA: TGTGCCAGCAGCTCAAGAACAGTCTACGAGCAGTACTTC
CDR3: CASSSRTVYEQYF

D: TRBD1
V: TRBV5-1
J: TRBJ1-1
length: 15
size: once
DNA: TGCGCCAGCAGCTCCGGACAGGGTTGGGACACTGAAGCTTTCTTT
CDR3: CASSSGQGWDTEAFF

D: TRBD1
V: TRBV5-6
J: TRBJ2-7
length: 16
size: .
DNA: TGTGCCAGCAGCTTGCTCAACGCCAGGGGGCTGGGTGAGCAGTACTTC
CDR3: CASSLLNARGLGEQYF

D: TRBD1
V: TRBV7-9
J: TRBJ2-2
length: 15
size: once
DNA: TGTGCCAGCATCCGAGACAGGGATAAAACCGGGGAGCTGTTTTTT
CDR3: CASIRDRDKTGELFF

D: TRBD1
V: TRBV7-2
J: TRBJ1-1
length: 14
size: .
DNA: TGTGCCAGCAGCTTAGAGGGGGCAGTGACTGAAGCTTTCTTT
CDR3: CASSLEGAVTEAFF

D: .
V: TRBV7-8
J: TRBJ2-1
length: 16
size: .
DNA: TGTGCCAGCAGTATTAGGGGAGGGGGCTCCTACAATGAGCAGTTCTTC
CDR3: CASSIRGGGSYNEQFF

D: TRBD2
V: TRBV5-1
J: TRBJ2-5
length: 15
size: .
DNA: TGCGCCAGCCGCTTAGCGGGGGGACTCCAAGAGACCCAGTACTTC
CDR3: CASRLAGGLQETQYF

D: TRBD1
V: TRBV10-3
J: TRBJ2-7
length: 13
size: .
DNA: TGTGCCATCGGGGAGACAGGGCGCGGCGAGCAGTACTTC
CDR3: CAIGETGRGEQYF

D: .
V: TRBV7-8
J: TRBJ1-5
length: 14
size: few
DNA: TGTGCCAGCAGAGAGGGGGTTGGCAATCAGCCCCAGCATTTT
CDR3: CASREGVGNQPQHF

D: .
V: TRBV7-9
J: TRBJ1-3
length: 14
size: few
DNA: TGTGCCAGCAGCTTAGGAGGGTTCGGAAACACCATATATTTT
CDR3: CASSLGGFGNTIYF

D: .
V: TRBV4-3
J: TRBJ1-3
length: 14
size: .
DNA: TGCGCCAGCAGCCCTACAGGGCCTGGAAACACCATATATTTT
CDR3: CASSPTGPGNTIYF

D: TRBD1
V: TRBV5-1
J: TRBJ2-5
length: 15
size: .
DNA: TGCGCCAGCAGGAAAGAGACAGGGGTGGGAGAGACCCAGTACTTC
CDR3: CASRKETGVGETQYF

D: TRBD2
V: TRBV18
J: TRBJ2-3
length: 16
size: .
DNA: TGTGCCAGCTCACAACTAGCGGGGGGGCCGGCAGATACGCAGTATTTT
CDR3: CASSQLAGGPADTQYF

D: TRBD1
V: TRBV5-1
J: TRBJ2-7
length: 15
size: few
DNA: TGCGCCAGCAGCTTGGGTCAGGGGGCGGCCTACGAGCAGTACTTC
CDR3: CASSLGQGAAYEQYF

D: .
V: TRBV9
J: TRBJ1-1
length: 14
size: .
DNA: TGTGCCAGCACCAGGGACACCCGGGGCACTGAAGCTTTCTTT
CDR3: CASTRDTRGTEAFF

D: .
V: TRBV13
J: TRBJ1-2
length: 14
size: .
DNA: TGTGCCAGCAGCTTAGGACAGGGAACGGGCGGCTACACCTTC
CDR3: CASSLGQGTGGYTF

D: .
V: TRBV11-3
J: TRBJ2-3
length: 15
size: .
DNA: TGTGCCAGCAGCTTAGTGGGGGCAAGCACAGATACGCAGTATTTT
CDR3: CASSLVGASTDTQYF

D: TRBD1
V: TRBV4-2
J: TRBJ2-7
length: 17
size: .
DNA: TGTGCCAGCAGCCAGGAAACATTCACGGGACAGGCTTACGAGCAGTACTTC
CDR3: CASSQETFTGQAYEQYF

D: TRBD1
V: TRBV5-1
J: TRBJ2-3
length: 15
size: .
DNA: TGCGCCAGCAGCCAGCGGACAGGGGGAACAGATACGCAGTATTTT
CDR3: CASSQRTGGTDTQYF

D: TRBD1
V: TRBV11-3
J: TRBJ1-1
length: 15
size: .
DNA: TGTGCCAGCAGCTTAGATCAGGGGGTGGACACTGAAGCTTTCTTT
CDR3: CASSLDQGVDTEAFF

D: .
V: TRBV7-8
J: TRBJ2-7
length: 14
size: .
DNA: TGTGCCAGCAGCTTAGTACAGGGTCGGTCCGAGCAGTACTTC
CDR3: CASSLVQGRSEQYF

D: TRBD1
V: TRBV7-2
J: TRBJ2-2
length: 14
size: .
DNA: TGTGCCAGCAGTGACAGGGCAAAGAGCGGGGAGCTGTTTTTT
CDR3: CASSDRAKSGELFF

D: TRBD2
V: TRBV7-3
J: TRBJ2-5
length: 15
size: once
DNA: TGTGCCAGCAGCCCGGGACTAGCGGACCAAGAGACCCAGTACTTC
CDR3: CASSPGLADQETQYF

D: .
V: TRBV14
J: TRBJ1-1
length: 16
size: .
DNA: TGTGCCAGCAGCCCGAAATTTGGGGCTCTGAACACTGAAGCTTTCTTT
CDR3: CASSPKFGALNTEAFF

D: .
V: TRBV18
J: TRBJ2-5
length: 15
size: .
DNA: TGTGCCAGCTCACCACCGACAACCCGCGGGGAGACCCAGTACTTC
CDR3: CASSPPTTRGETQYF

D: TRBD1
V: TRBV6-5
J: TRBJ2-7
length: 13
size: .
DNA: TGTGCCAGCCGGGACAGCTCCTCCTACGAGCAGTACTTC
CDR3: CASRDSSSYEQYF

D: .
V: TRBV13
J: TRBJ2-7
length: 15
size: .
DNA: TGTGCCAGCAGCCCCGGTGGGGGCGTCTCCTACGAGCAGTACTTC
CDR3: CASSPGGGVSYEQYF

D: .
V: TRBV15
J: TRBJ1-2
length: 15
size: .
DNA: TGTGCCACCACCCCAGGGAAAATTCATAACTATGGCTACACCTTC
CDR3: CATTPGKIHNYGYTF

D: .
V: TRBV12-1
J: TRBJ1-1
length: 15
size: .
DNA: TGTGCCAGCAGCGGACAGGGGGGCAATTTGGGGATGGCTTTCTTT
CDR3: CASSGQGGNLGMAFF

D: .
V: TRBV19
J: TRBJ1-2
length: 16
size: .
DNA: TGTGCCAGTAGTACCCGGGTCGGGGGGGTCGTCTATGGCTACACCTTC
CDR3: CASSTRVGGVVYGYTF